These 11 T cell receptor beta chains were sequenced from one sample in a study of blood T cell repertoires in COVID-19 (dated by TCRdb to 2018 to 2020). Library prep was done by the immunoSEQ multiplex PCR assay. The table was pulled from immuneACCESS by TCRdb, which kept in-frame rearrangements only. Such tables lose some clones; where checked, under half of the loss comes from unresolved V genes, and the rest has no known cause. The sample has roughly 320,000 clones on record, 86% of them singletons. The ten largest clones add up to about 4.6% of the sample. Sequenced: PBMCs or T cells enriched from blood (not recorded which). The receptors were sampled from a man aged 30 to 39 who had recovered from COVID-19.

The chain joins TRBV7-6 to TRBJ1-5; the D gene is possibly TRBD1 (5 bases). This CDR3 is built from 17 residues. V dropped 4 bases and J dropped 3 bases, with 19 bases sitting between them. Per the germline V gene, CDR1 is SGHVS and CDR2 is FNYEAQ. The CDR3 reads CASSSHLRGRDNQPQHF. As DNA, the CDR3 is TGTGCCAGCAGCTCTCACCTAAGGGGCAGGGACAATCAGCCCCAGCATTTT.

V and J are TRBV4-1 and TRBJ1-5, with unresolved D. CDR3 length equals 16 residues. Germline CDR1 MGHRA, CDR2 YSYEKL. V gave up 1 base and J gave up 0 bases, with 10 bases separating them. The CDR3, as DNA: TGCGCCAGCAGCCAAGTGTCCTTATATAGCAATCAGCCCCAGCATTTT. Translating it yields CASSQVSLYSNQPQHF.

The CDR3 region is CASSQPINGRDYEQYF. CDR3 bases: TGCGCCAGCAGCCAACCGATCAACGGACGGGACTACGAGCAGTACTTC. The chain has TRBV4-1 and TRBJ2-7, with D perhaps TRBD2 (5 bases). The CDR3 is 16 residues long. Looked up from germline, CDR1 is MGHRA and CDR2 is YSYEKL. V was pared by 2 bases and J by 3 bases, with 17 bases between.

The rearrangement links TRBV13 to TRBJ2-3; D unclear. V was pared by 6 bases and J by 4 bases, with 14 bases between. Per the germline V gene, CDR1 is PRHDT and CDR2 is FYEKMQ (reference sequence). The CDR3 totals 14 residues. CDR3: CASSSASYADTQYF. For the CDR3, the DNA is TGTGCCAGCAGTTCGGCTAGTTACGCAGATACGCAGTATTTT.

The table lists this clone with a count of one. This rearrangement joins TRBV11-2 to TRBJ2-3, with a possible D match to TRBD2 (6 bases). The V and J ends lost 5 bases and 0 bases respectively, with 15 bases between them. This CDR3 is 16 amino acids long. In germline, CDR1 is SGHAT, CDR2 FQNNGV. The CDR3 loop is CASSPTGTSSTDTQYF. CDR3 bases: TGTGCCAGCAGCCCCACCGGGACTTCTAGCACAGATACGCAGTATTTT.

The rearrangement joins TRBV2 to TRBJ1-5; D is possibly TRBD1 (5 bases). This CDR3 contains 15 residues. The germline V gene has CDR1 SNHLY and CDR2 FYNNEI. Between the trimmed V and J ends, which lost 2 bases and 7 bases, there was a span of 15 bases. The CDR3 here is CASSEKFRARQPQHF. The CDR3 DNA follows: TGTGCCAGCAGTGAAAAGTTCAGGGCCAGACAGCCCCAGCATTTT.

The rearrangement joins TRBV7-2 to TRBJ2-5, with 9 bases lining up with TRBD2. Germline CDR1 and CDR2: SGHTA and FQGNSA. This CDR3 region has 16 residues. After removal of 7 bases from V and 4 bases from J, the junction contained 13 bases not matched to a gene. The CDR3 is CASTPRVAGGGETQYF. The CDR3 bases are TGTGCCAGCACGCCCCGTGTGGCGGGAGGGGGAGAGACCCAGTACTTC.

The chain uses TRBV25-1 and TRBJ2-2; perhaps TRBD2 as D (6 bases). V shed 3 bases and J shed 5 bases, with 13 bases lying between them. Germline V gene sequence: CDR1 MGHDK, CDR2 SYGVNS. This CDR3 is 15 amino acids long. The CDR3 bases are TGTGCCAGCAGTGAGTGGGGGGTCGGAACCGGGGAGCTGTTTTTT. Amino acid sequence: CASSEWGVGTGELFF.

The genes are TRBV7-9 and TRBJ2-3, with 8 bases identical to TRBD1. The CDR3 length is 14 residues. From germline, CDR1 is SEHNR and CDR2 FQNEAQ (reference sequence). With V trimmed by 5 bases and J by 6 bases, 7 bases remained unmatched. CDR3 coding DNA: TGTGCCAGCAGCGCGGCAGGGGGCGCGGATACGCAGTATTTT. Translated, it gives CASSAAGGADTQYF.

On this clone itself: The conserved final phenylalanine or tryptophan is absent from the CDR3, which likely points to a read error. No DNA is shown, since the ends of the CDR3 on it are uncertain; the CDR3 is the one TCRdb lists. The rearrangement uses TRBV24-1 and TRBJ1-6; the table's D call TRBD1 went unverified against the DNA. Germline lookup yields CDR1 KGHDR and CDR2 SFDVKD. The CDR3 spans 10 amino acids, including both terminal residues. This chain's CDR3 is CATGTSTPLL.

J is TRBJ1-1 and V is TRBV6-6; unclear D gene. V lost 1 base, J lost 5 bases, and 17 bases lay in between. The V gene's germline CDR1 is MNHNY and CDR2 SVGAGI (reference sequence). The CDR3 has 16 residues. CDR3 DNA sequence: TGTGCCAGCAGTTACTTCCGGTTGGAAGGCGGAACTGAAGCTTTCTTT. Its protein product is CASSYFRLEGGTEAFF.